This paragraph reports one T cell receptor (beta chain). Its antigen is as yet unknown. This record belongs to a study of T cells in tuberculosis. Method: immunoSEQ multiplex PCR; TCRdb's copy keeps in-frame clones and lacks some. The sample consists of about 37,000 clones, 75% to 95% of them appearing once. General study points: Classification accuracy was 87% (AUROC roughly 0.9) with the GMM-specific repertoire. Active tuberculosis patients had shorter CDR3-alpha; the beta difference was nonsignificant.

The time point here: new active TB diagnosis, blood taken before or within 7 days of starting treatment. The sample was PBMCs, taken at tuberculosis diagnosis. This clonotype was obtained from an adult with tuberculosis.

CDR3 sequence reads: CASSFERKPSYEQYF. The CDR3 DNA follows: TGTGCCAGCAGTTTTGAACGCAAGCCCTCCTACGAGCAGTACTTC. The chain joins TRBV6-5 to TRBJ2-7; D not resolved. This CDR3 comprises 15 residues. The germline V gene has CDR1 MNHEY and CDR2 SVGAGI. Deletions cut 4 bases from V and 0 bases from J, with 13 bases between.